The 30 T cell receptor beta chains listed next were all sequenced from one sample in a study of molecular identifiers for immune sequencing clone quantification. TCRdb ran MiXCR on the PCR reads and lists one entry per CDR3 protein. The table has 490,000 or so distinct CDR3 sequences, about 20% seen once; the top ten hold about 0.78%. What was sequenced was naive CD8+ T cells from blood, with Jurkat cell RNA spiked in. Sample subset: FACS-sorted CD8+CD4-CCR7+CD45RA+ naive T cells. The source is a human donor in good health. Some libraries in this study had Jurkat cell RNA spiked in.

This clonotype was seen a handful of times. V gene TRBV5-5 combines with J gene TRBJ1-5; 7 bases are a match to TRBD1. The J segment lost 5 bases and the V segment lost 4 bases, leaving 9 bases of the junction unmatched. There are 15 residues in the CDR3. Germline V lookup: CDR1 SGHKS, CDR2 YYEKEE (reference sequence). CDR3 sequence: CASSHGGGSDQPQHF. CDR3 DNA sequence: TGTGCCAGCAGCCATGGAGGGGGCAGCGATCAGCCCCAGCATTTT.

V and J are TRBV5-4 and TRBJ1-2; D perhaps matches TRBD1 (6 bases). The germline V and J ends were trimmed by 4 bases and 7 bases, with 20 bases remaining between them. The CDR3 covers 15 residues. Germline V gene lookup returns CDR1 SGHNT and CDR2 YYREEE (reference sequence). The CDR3 bases are TGTGCCAGCAGCCGCATGGGTAGGGGGGCGGCTGGCTACACCTTC. Translating gives CASSRMGRGAAGYTF.

This clonotype was seen repeatedly, ten times or more. This CDR3 is CASRPSTGGKGYTF. In DNA form, the CDR3 reads TGTGCCAGCAGACCTTCAACAGGGGGCAAAGGCTACACCTTC. V and J are TRBV3-1 and TRBJ1-2; 9 bases fit TRBD1. Trimming took 6 bases from V and 8 from J; bases not matched to a gene: 10. The CDR3 is made up of 14 amino acids. Germline V gene data show CDR1 as LGHDT and CDR2 as YNNKEL (reference sequence). Full variable domain (rest looked up from reference TRBV3-1 and TRBJ1-2): DTAVSQTPKYLVTQMGNDKSIKCEQNLGHDTMYWYKQDSKKFLKIMFSYNNKELIINETVPNRFSPKSPDKAHLNLHINSLELGDSAVYFCASRPSTGGKGYTFGSGTRLTVV.

The J gene is TRBJ2-7, the V gene TRBV20-1, with D possibly being TRBD1 or TRBD2 (5 bases each). This CDR3 is built from 13 residues. V was pared by 8 bases and J by 3 bases, with 17 bases between. Germline CDR1 and CDR2: DFQATT and SNEGSKA (reference sequence). The CDR3 is CSLKTRDGYEQYF. In DNA, the CDR3 is TGCAGTCTCAAGACGAGGGACGGCTACGAGCAGTACTTC.

CDR3 nucleotides: TGTGCCAGCAGACACAGACAGGGGCTCGAGACCCAGTACTTC. Translated: CASRHRQGLETQYF. The genes are TRBV6-2 or TRBV6-3 and TRBJ2-5; TRBD1 aligns across 8 bases. The CDR3 covers 14 residues. Germline V lookup: CDR1 MNHEY, CDR2 SVGEGT. J lost 5 bases, V lost 6 bases, and 8 bases had no gene match.

This chain connects TRBV13 to TRBJ1-4; D remains unclear. Germline V gene sequence: CDR1 PRHDT, CDR2 FYEKMQ (reference sequence). V shed 6 bases and J shed 5 bases, with 16 bases lying between them. The CDR3 is 15 amino acids. The CDR3 bases are TGTGCCAGCAGTTTTCGACAAGTGGAGAATGAAAAACTGTTTTTT. It translates to CASSFRQVENEKLFF.

This clonotype was counted at least ten times. This chain connects TRBV5-8 to TRBJ2-7; either TRBD1 or TRBD2 may supply D (5 bases each). The CDR3 totals 14 residues. Germline assignment: CDR1 SGHTS and CDR2 YDEGEE. V lost 4 bases to trimming and J lost 0 bases, with 11 bases between them. The CDR3, as DNA: TGTGCCAGCAGCCTGGGACCGAACTCCTACGAGCAGTACTTC. Protein sequence: CASSLGPNSYEQYF.

This clonotype was counted between two and nine times. This chain uses TRBV5-6 with TRBJ2-5; D gene uncertain. Trimming took off 4 bases at V and 4 bases at J, with 11 bases between the two ends. The CDR3 totals 13 residues. Germline-derived CDR1 and CDR2 are SGHDT and YYEEEE. CDR3 nucleotides: TGTGCCAGCAGCCCACGGTTCGTAGAGACCCAGTACTTC. Amino acid sequence: CASSPRFVETQYF.

This clonotype has only a few counts. V and J are TRBV6-6 and TRBJ2-7, with 7 bases fitting TRBD1. In germline, CDR1 is MNHNY, CDR2 SVGAGI (reference sequence). The CDR3 is 17 amino acids. The trim removed 4 bases at V and 2 bases at J, leaving 14 bases unmatched. The CDR3 DNA reads as TGTGCCAGCAGTTCGAGTCCGGGACAGACGACAACCTACGAGCAGTACTTC. Translated, it gives CASSSSPGQTTTYEQYF.

This clonotype showed up many times. J is TRBJ2-3 and V is TRBV28, with D possibly matching TRBD2 (5 bases). The CDR3 totals 14 residues. The germline V and J ends were trimmed by 5 bases and 4 bases, with 13 bases remaining between them. Germline CDR1 reads MDHEN; CDR2 reads SYDVKM. Written as DNA, the CDR3 is TGTGCCAGCAGTACTCGGACTTCCCCAGATACGCAGTATTTT. This gives the protein CASSTRTSPDTQYF. Drawing the rest from reference TRBV28 and TRBJ2-3, the complete variable domain is DVKVTQSSRYLVKRTGEKVFLECVQDMDHENMFWYRQDPGLGLRLIYFSYDVKMKEKGDIPEGYSVSREKKERFSLILESASTNQTSMYLCASSTRTSPDTQYFGPGTRLTVL.

In regard to this clonotype: A much larger clone sits a single nucleotide away, making a read error possible. V usage is TRBV7-2 and J usage is TRBJ2-7; 7 bases line up with TRBD1. The CDR3 extends over 12 amino acids. CDR1 is SGHTA and CDR2 is FQGNSA in the germline V gene. CDR3 sequence reads: CASSPGTVEQHF. Written as DNA, the CDR3 is TGTGCCAGCAGCCCCGGGACAGTCGAGCAGCACTTC.

This clonotype was picked up many times. This CDR3 is CASSQDWAGYQPQHF. The CDR3 DNA is TGCGCCAGCAGCCAAGATTGGGCAGGGTATCAGCCCCAGCATTTT. The chain is built from TRBV4-3 and TRBJ1-5, with D possibly matching TRBD1 (5 bases). The CDR3 sequence is 15 residues long. Germline V gene data show CDR1 as LGHNA and CDR2 as YSLEER. V gave up 0 bases and J gave up 5 bases, with 11 bases separating them.

This clonotype was counted many times. The J gene is TRBJ2-4, the V gene TRBV27; 8 bases are shared with TRBD2. CDR3 length: 17 residues. Germline CDR1 and CDR2: MNHEY and SMNVEV (reference sequence). V lost 6 bases and J lost 4; bases outside the gene matches: 14. CDR3 sequence reads: CASSPPGLAGSKNIQYF. The CDR3 bases are TGTGCCAGCAGCCCCCCGGGGCTAGCGGGCTCAAAAAACATTCAGTACTTC.

This clonotype turned up a few times. The chain carries TRBV30 and TRBJ2-1, with 10 bases lining up with TRBD2. J gave up 2 bases and V 4 bases, and 2 bases lay outside the gene matches. CDR1 GTSNPN and CDR2 SVGIG come from the germline V gene (reference sequence). This CDR3 region has 14 residues. In DNA form, the CDR3 reads TGTGCCTGGAATAGCGGGGGGACCTACAATGAGCAGTTCTTC. Protein: CAWNSGGTYNEQFF. Full variable domain (missing parts from reference TRBV30 and TRBJ2-1): SQTIHQWPATLVQPVGSPLSLECTVEGTSNPNLYWYRQAAGRGLQLLFYSVGIGQISSEVPQNLSASRPQDRQFILSSKKLLLSDSGFYLCAWNSGGTYNEQFFGPGTRLTVL.

This clonotype was detected many times. This sequence joins TRBV12-5 and TRBJ1-5; D remains unclear. Looked up from germline, CDR1 is LGHNT and CDR2 is FRNRAP. V lost 5 bases and J lost 7, with 12 bases in between. The CDR3 has 13 residues. The DNA of the CDR3 is TGTGCTAGTGGTGGCGGACTATTACAGCCCCAGCATTTT. This sequence encodes CASGGGLLQPQHF.

This clonotype has a handful of counts. This sequence joins TRBV7-6 and TRBJ1-1; D gene uncertain. Germline CDR1 is SGHVS and CDR2 is FNYEAQ. The CDR3 covers 13 residues. Trimming stripped 0 bases from V and 11 bases from J, with 13 bases between. The CDR3 protein is CASSLAAGYMAFF. Here the CDR3 DNA reads TGTGCCAGCAGCTTAGCGGCGGGATATATGGCTTTCTTT.

The chain recombines TRBV9 with TRBJ1-1, with D hard to call. CDR1 is SGDLS, CDR2 YYNGEE, per germline. The CDR3 consists of 11 residues. V was clipped by 4 bases and J by 4 bases, with 5 bases between them. CDR3 DNA sequence: TGTGCCAGCAGCCCGGCCACTGAAGCTTTCTTT. Translating gives CASSPATEAFF.

This clonotype occurred a few times. This chain links TRBV7-6 with TRBJ2-7; 10 nucleotides agree with TRBD2. The CDR3 extends over 16 amino acids. Germline V gives CDR1 SGHVS, CDR2 FNYEAQ. J gave up 4 bases and V 4 bases, and 10 bases lay outside the gene matches. The CDR3 DNA follows: TGTGCCAGCAGCTCTAGGGGGGGGACTAGCGAGTACGAGCAGTACTTC. Translation gives CASSSRGGTSEYEQYF. Complete variable domain (other parts from reference TRBV7-6 and TRBJ2-7): GAGVSQSPRYKVTKRGQDVALRCDPISGHVSLYWYRQALGQGPEFLTYFNYEAQQDKSGLPNDRFSAERPEGSISTLTIQRTEQRDSAMYRCASSSRGGTSEYEQYFGPGTRLTVT.

This clonotype was observed a single time. This chain joins TRBV14 and TRBJ2-7; D is ambiguous. The ends were cut back, 6 bases at V and 3 bases at J, with 12 bases in the middle. CDR3 size: 13 residues. CDR1 SGHDN and CDR2 FVKESK come from the germline V gene. CDR3 sequence: CASRTGGNYEQYF. Written as DNA, the CDR3 is TGTGCCAGCAGGACTGGCGGAAACTACGAGCAGTACTTC.

This clonotype was recorded many times. The chain combines TRBV7-6 with TRBJ2-5, with D unclear. Trimming removed 1 base from V and 0 bases from J, with 12 bases in between. The CDR3 length is 16 residues. Germline values: CDR1 SGHVS, CDR2 FNYEAQ. CDR3 in amino acids: CASSLESPTYQETQYF. CDR3 in DNA: TGTGCCAGCAGCTTAGAAAGTCCAACCTACCAAGAGACCCAGTACTTC.

This clonotype occurred many times. J is TRBJ1-5 and V is TRBV5-1; 7 nucleotides align to TRBD1. CDR1 and CDR2 from the germline V gene are SGHRS and YFSETQ. CDR3 length: 17 residues. Trimming at V came to 7 bases and at J to 6 bases, leaving 19 bases not matched to a gene. The CDR3 reads CASPISCDRDESQPQHF. The CDR3 nucleotides read TGCGCCAGCCCGATATCTTGCGACAGGGATGAAAGTCAGCCCCAGCATTTT.

The rearrangement uses TRBV14 and TRBJ2-5; weak D call: TRBD1 (6 bases). This CDR3 comprises 13 residues. Germline V lookup: CDR1 SGHDN, CDR2 FVKESK. V lost 5 bases, J lost 3 bases, and 10 bases lay in between. DNA for the CDR3: TGTGCCAGCAGCAGGGACATTGAAGAGACCCAGTACTTC. Its protein product is CASSRDIEETQYF.

Remarks on this clonotype: The junction does not match germline at one end; this may be a read error. The V gene is TRBV10-3, the J gene TRBJ1-6, with TRBD1 matching 8 bases. The CDR3 covers 16 residues. Per germline, CDR1 ENHRY and CDR2 SYGVKD. The CDR3 region has the DNA TGTGCCATCAGTGAGTCCGGACAGGGCCTTAATTCATCCCTCCACTTT. Translation gives CAISESGQGLNSSLHF.

This chain links TRBV7-6 with TRBJ2-7; 11 nucleotides match TRBD1. CDR3 length: 14 residues. Germline V gives CDR1 SGHVS, CDR2 FNYEAQ. V lost 10 bases, J lost 3 bases, and 8 bases stayed unmatched. The CDR3 coding sequence is TGTGCCACCGCACCGGGACAGGGGGACTACGAGCAGTACTTC. Its protein product is CATAPGQGDYEQYF.

The sample holds many counts of this clonotype. The rearrangement uses TRBV4-1 and TRBJ2-3; D call uncertain. The ends were cut back, 0 bases at V and 6 bases at J, with 7 bases in the middle. Germline CDR1 MGHRA, CDR2 YSYEKL. The CDR3 extends over 13 amino acids. The CDR3: CASSQDYQDTQYF. CDR3 DNA sequence: TGCGCCAGCAGCCAAGACTATCAGGATACGCAGTATTTT.

The CDR3 region has the DNA TGTGCCAGCAGCTTGGCGACAGGCCAGCACGAGCAGTACTTC. It is translated as CASSLATGQHEQYF. The rearrangement links TRBV5-5 to TRBJ2-7; a possible D gene is TRBD1 (6 bases). The CDR3 length is 14 residues. Trimming removed 0 bases at V and 5 bases at J, with 12 bases between. The germline V gene encodes CDR1 SGHKS and CDR2 YYEKEE (reference sequence).

The chain employs TRBV7-9 and TRBJ1-1; D is undetermined. In germline, CDR1 is SEHNR, CDR2 FQNEAQ (reference sequence). Trimming took 2 bases from V and 7 from J, leaving 8 bases between them. The CDR3 covers 12 residues. The DNA for the CDR3 is TGTGCCAGCAGCTTACACCCGGTTGAAGCTTTCTTT. It encodes CASSLHPVEAFF. Using reference TRBV7-9 and TRBJ1-1 for the parts outside the CDR3, the full variable domain is DTGVSQNPRHKITKRGQNVTFRCDPISEHNRLYWYRQTLGQGPEFLTYFQNEAQLEKSRLLSDRFSAERPKGSFSTLEIQRTEQGDSAMYLCASSLHPVEAFFGQGTRLTVV.

As concerns this clonotype: This could be a read error, since a much larger clone is one nucleotide away. The gene calls are TRBV28 and TRBJ2-2; no reliable D call. Germline CDR1 MDHEN, CDR2 SYDVKM. The V end lost 3 bases, the J end lost 4 bases, and 12 bases lay between the germline ends. CDR3 length equals 15 residues. CDR3 residues: CASSLEHLSTGELFF. The CDR3 coding sequence is TGTGCCAGCAGTTTGGAACACTTGAGCACCGGGGAGCTGTTTTTT.

This clonotype has only a few counts. A much bigger clone sits one base away, suggesting this may be a read error. J is TRBJ2-4 and V is TRBV6-6; D call uncertain. This CDR3 is 16 amino acids long. The V gene's germline CDR1 is MNHNY and CDR2 SVGAGI (reference sequence). The CDR3 is CAGSYSAELAKNIQYF. As DNA, the CDR3 is TGTGCCGGCAGTTACTCGGCAGAGTTAGCCAAAAACATTCAGTACTTC.

The chain uses TRBV2 and TRBJ2-7; D is unresolved. This CDR3 comprises 12 residues. Germline V gene sequence: CDR1 SNHLY, CDR2 FYNNEI. Trimming stripped 6 bases from V and 5 bases from J, with 11 bases between. The CDR3 reads CASSPHLHEQYF. The CDR3 bases are TGTGCCAGCAGCCCTCATCTCCACGAGCAGTACTTC.